These 13 T cell receptor beta chains were sequenced from one sample in a study of vaccination effects on CD4 cells after COVID-19. What these receptors recognize is not known. With the ViraFEST assay, the study expanded antigen-specific CD4+ T cells using viral peptide pools, then sequenced them. At the end of more than 8 days of culture, CD4+ T cells were isolated. Produced via immunoSEQ multiplex PCR; TCRdb's table is partial and in-frame only. This table has about 79,000 clones, approximately 74% appearing once. The sequences come from CD4+ T cells from PBMCs cultured with HCoV-229E spike peptides, collected before COVID-19 vaccination. The receptors were gathered from a human donor who received a COVID-19 vaccine.

The genes are TRBV5-1 and TRBJ1-6, with D possibly TRBD1 on 5 matching bases. Germline values: CDR1 SGHRS, CDR2 YFSETQ. CDR3 length: 15 amino acids. Trimming cost V 3 bases and J 9 bases, with 16 bases left between them. This CDR3 is CASSSTDNGGSPLHF. CDR3 nucleotides: TGCGCCAGCAGCTCGACAGACAATGGTGGTTCACCCCTCCACTTT.

The CDR3 sequence: CATSLSGGEKETQYF. CDR3 DNA: TGTGCCACCAGTTTAAGCGGGGGGGAAAAAGAGACCCAGTACTTC. This rearrangement joins TRBV24-1 to TRBJ2-5, with 10 positions matching TRBD2. This CDR3 is 15 amino acids long. Germline-derived CDR1 and CDR2 are KGHDR and SFDVKD. With 6 bases clipped from V and 3 bases from J, the junction kept 6 bases outside the gene matches.

The V gene is TRBV29-1, the J gene TRBJ2-7; D gene uncertain. Trimming took 2 bases from V and 6 from J, leaving 8 bases between them. From germline, CDR1 is SQVTM and CDR2 ANQGSEA. The CDR3 runs 11 residues. This chain's CDR3 is CSVESGFEQYV. The CDR3 DNA is TGCAGCGTTGAATCGGGTTTCGAGCAGTACGTC.

V usage is TRBV3-1 (or the pseudogene TRBV3-2) and J usage is TRBJ1-2; possible D gene TRBD1, 6 bases. The CDR3 has 13 residues. V was pared by 2 bases and J by 7 bases, with 11 bases between. CDR1 is LGHDT, CDR2 YNNKEL, per germline (reference sequence). The CDR3: CASSQTGFAGYTF. DNA for the CDR3: TGTGCCAGCAGCCAAACAGGGTTTGCTGGCTACACCTTC.

This chain joins TRBV15 and TRBJ1-6; no clear D. The CDR3 is 16 amino acids. The V end lost 0 bases, the J end lost 0 bases, and 6 bases lay between the germline ends. Germline CDR1 reads LNHNV; CDR2 reads YYDKDF (reference sequence). CDR3 bases: TGTGCCACCAGCAGAGATCAGAGCTCCTATAATTCACCCCTCCACTTT. This encodes CATSRDQSSYNSPLHF.

The chain is built from TRBV11-2 and TRBJ2-2, with a possible D match to TRBD1 (6 bases). The CDR3 extends over 14 amino acids. Trimming pared 6 bases from V and 6 bases from J, leaving 14 bases between. The germline CDR1 and CDR2 sequences are SGHAT and FQNNGV. The CDR3 region is CASRNRDGSGELFF. The CDR3 DNA reads TGTGCCAGCAGAAACAGGGATGGGTCCGGGGAGCTGTTTTTT.

The rearrangement joins TRBV5-1 to TRBJ1-2; no clear D gene. Germline CDR1 reads SGHRS; CDR2 reads YFSETQ. V lost 2 bases and J lost 0, with 8 bases in between. The CDR3 is made up of 14 amino acids. The CDR3 DNA reads as TGCGCCAGCAGCTTCGGGGAACCTAACTATGGCTACACCTTC. It yields the protein CASSFGEPNYGYTF.

This clone came up once. V is TRBV9 and J is TRBJ2-5; weak D call: TRBD2 (5 bases). Germline-derived CDR1 and CDR2 are SGDLS and YYNGEE. The CDR3 consists of 14 residues. V lost 2 bases and J 5 bases, leaving 13 bases between the germline ends. As DNA, the CDR3 is TGTGCCAGCAGCGTCACTAGTGGCGTTGAGACCCAGTACTTC. This sequence encodes CASSVTSGVETQYF.

This chain joins TRBV7-3 and TRBJ2-1; 10 nucleotides match TRBD2. Germline CDR1 reads SGHTA; CDR2 reads FQGTGA. Trimming removed 5 bases from V and 4 bases from J; junction bases left unmatched: 8. The CDR3 runs to 16 residues. CDR3 sequence reads: CASSPGAGGHYNEQFF. DNA for the CDR3: TGTGCCAGCAGCCCAGGAGCGGGGGGGCATTACAATGAGCAGTTCTTC.

The chain is built from TRBV6-5 and TRBJ1-6; D might be TRBD1 (5 bases). The CDR3 length is 13 residues. Germline loops: CDR1 MNHEY, CDR2 SVGAGI. The ends were cut back, 9 bases at V and 6 bases at J, with 12 bases in the middle. The CDR3 region has the DNA TGTGCCAGTCGGGACGGACTTAATTCACCCCTCCACTTT. This sequence encodes CASRDGLNSPLHF.

The chain combines TRBV10-3 with TRBJ1-2, with D perhaps TRBD1 (6 bases). CDR1 and CDR2 from the germline V gene are ENHRY and SYGVKD. Deletions cut 6 bases from V and 3 bases from J, with 20 bases between. The length of the CDR3 is 16 residues. CDR3 region: CAIRTGGLRRDYGYTF. CDR3 coding DNA: TGTGCCATCAGGACAGGTGGCTTACGGAGGGACTATGGCTACACCTTC.

This clone was seen only a few times. The identical CDR3 is also encoded by other nucleotide sequences in the sample. This chain uses TRBV7-2 with TRBJ2-7, with 9 nucleotides matching TRBD2. CDR3 length: 15 residues. The germline CDR1 and CDR2 sequences are SGHTA and FQGNSA. Trimming took 0 bases from V and 2 from J; bases not matched to a gene: 2. In DNA form, the CDR3 reads TGTGCCAGCAGCTTAGCGGCGGGGGGGCCCTACGAGCAGTACGTC. Amino acid sequence: CASSLAAGGPYEQYV.

The chain carries TRBV6-6 and TRBJ2-7; no definite D call. Germline V CDR1 and CDR2: MNHNY, SVGAGI (reference sequence). Trimming shortened V by 5 bases and J by 5 bases, and 13 bases separated the two germline ends. The length of the CDR3 is 13 residues. CDR3 sequence (DNA): TGTGCCAGCAGTCTCCGCCAGGCCGACGAGCAGTACGTC. Its protein product is CASSLRQADEQYV.